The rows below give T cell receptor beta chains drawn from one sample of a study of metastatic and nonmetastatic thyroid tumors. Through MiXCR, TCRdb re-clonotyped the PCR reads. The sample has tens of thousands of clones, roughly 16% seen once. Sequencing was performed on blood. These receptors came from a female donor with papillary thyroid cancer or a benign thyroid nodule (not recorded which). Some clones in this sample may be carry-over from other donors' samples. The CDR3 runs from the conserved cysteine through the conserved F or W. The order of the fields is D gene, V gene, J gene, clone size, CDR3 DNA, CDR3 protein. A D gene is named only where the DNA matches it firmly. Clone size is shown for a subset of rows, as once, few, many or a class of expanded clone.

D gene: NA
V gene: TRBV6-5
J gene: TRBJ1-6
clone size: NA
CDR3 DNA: TGTGCCAGCAGTTACAAGACTTGGAATTCACCCCTCCACTTT
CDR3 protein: CASSYKTWNSPLHF

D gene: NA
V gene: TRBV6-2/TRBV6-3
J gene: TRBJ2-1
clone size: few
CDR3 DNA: TGTGACAGCAGTTACCTAGGGAATAGCGGTGAGCAGCTCTTC
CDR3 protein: CDSSYLGNSGEQLF

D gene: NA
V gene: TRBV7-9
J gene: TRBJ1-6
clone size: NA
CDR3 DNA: TGTGCCAGCAGCTCAATCGCGGGTGGGCTATCACCCCTCCACTTT
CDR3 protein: CASSSIAGGLSPLHF

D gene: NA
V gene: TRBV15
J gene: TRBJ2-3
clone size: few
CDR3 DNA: TGTGCCACCAGCAGAGATAGGGGGGGCAGCACAGATACTCAGTATTTT
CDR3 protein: CATSRDRGGSTDTQYF

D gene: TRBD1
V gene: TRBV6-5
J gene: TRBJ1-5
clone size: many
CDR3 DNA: TGTGCCAGCAGTTACTGGGACAGGGGGCGATTTGGACCGGATCAGCCCCAGCATTTT
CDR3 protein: CASSYWDRGRFGPDQPQHF

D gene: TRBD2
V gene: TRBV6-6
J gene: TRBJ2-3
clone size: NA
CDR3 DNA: TGTGCCAGCAGTTACCGTCTAGCGGTATTTAGCACAGATACGCAGTATTTT
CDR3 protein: CASSYRLAVFSTDTQYF

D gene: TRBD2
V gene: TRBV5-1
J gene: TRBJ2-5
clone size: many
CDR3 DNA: TGCGCCAGCAGCTTCACTAGCGGGGGGCAAGAGACCCAGTACTTC
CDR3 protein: CASSFTSGGQETQYF

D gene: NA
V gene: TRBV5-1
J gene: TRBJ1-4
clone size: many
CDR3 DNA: TGCGCCAGCAGCTTGTGGGGGGGTGGATCAACTAATGAAAAACTGTTTTTT
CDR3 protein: CASSLWGGGSTNEKLFF

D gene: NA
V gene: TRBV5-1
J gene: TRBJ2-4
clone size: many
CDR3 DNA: TGCGCCAGCAAAAAGGATTTGGCCAAAAACATTCAGTACTTC
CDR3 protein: CASKKDLAKNIQYF

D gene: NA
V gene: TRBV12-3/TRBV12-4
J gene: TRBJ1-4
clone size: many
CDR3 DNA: TGTGCCAGCAGCCCGGGAGCGGGGAGCGAAAAACTGTTTTTT
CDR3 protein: CASSPGAGSEKLFF

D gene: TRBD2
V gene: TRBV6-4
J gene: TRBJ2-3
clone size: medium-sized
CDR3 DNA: TGTGCCAGCAGTGACTCCCTAGCGGGAGATGTGAATACGCAGTATTTT
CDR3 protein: CASSDSLAGDVNTQYF

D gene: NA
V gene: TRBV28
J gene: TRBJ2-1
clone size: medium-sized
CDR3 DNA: TGTGCCAGCACCCGACGCCCCTTTGAGGGGACGAATGAGCAGTTCTTC
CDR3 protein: CASTRRPFEGTNEQFF

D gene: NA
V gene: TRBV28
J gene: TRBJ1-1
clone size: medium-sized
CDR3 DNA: TGTGCCAGCAGTTTAAGCGGAATGAACACTGAAGCTTTCTTT
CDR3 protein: CASSLSGMNTEAFF

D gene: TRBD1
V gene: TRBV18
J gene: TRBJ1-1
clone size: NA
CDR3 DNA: TGTGCCAGCTCACACAGACAGGGGGGAAACACTGAAGCTTTCTTT
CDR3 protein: CASSHRQGGNTEAFF

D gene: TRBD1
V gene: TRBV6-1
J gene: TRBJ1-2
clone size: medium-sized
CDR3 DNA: TGTGCCAGCAGTCGCAAGACAGGGGACAGCTATGGCTACACCTTC
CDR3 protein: CASSRKTGDSYGYTF

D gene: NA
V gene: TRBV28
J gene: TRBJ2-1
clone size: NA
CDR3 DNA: TGTGCCAGCAGTCTACTTAGCGGGACAGGGAACAATGAGCAGTTCTTC
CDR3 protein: CASSLLSGTGNNEQFF

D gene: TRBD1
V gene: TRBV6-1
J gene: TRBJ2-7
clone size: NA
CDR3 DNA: TGTGCCAGCAGGGCCGGGACAGAAGCCTACGAGCAGTACTTC
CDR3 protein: CASRAGTEAYEQYF

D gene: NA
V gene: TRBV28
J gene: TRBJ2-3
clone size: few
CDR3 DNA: TGTGCCAGCAGTTTAGAAGGCCTAGCGGGGACAGGGGACACAGATACGCAGTATTTT
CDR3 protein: CASSLEGLAGTGDTDTQYF

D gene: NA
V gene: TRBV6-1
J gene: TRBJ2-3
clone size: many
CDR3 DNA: TGTGCCACCAGACAGTTGGGGACAGATACGCAGTATTTT
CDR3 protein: CATRQLGTDTQYF

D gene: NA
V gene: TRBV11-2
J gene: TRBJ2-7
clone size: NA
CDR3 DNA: TGTGCCAGCAGCTTAGAGCGGGCGAATATAAACGAGCAGTACTTC
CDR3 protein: CASSLERANINEQYF

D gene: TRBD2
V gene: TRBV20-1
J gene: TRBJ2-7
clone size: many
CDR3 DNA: TGCAGTGCTAGCGGCCCTAGCGGGAGGGCCTCGTTAGTCTCCTACGAGCAGTACTTC
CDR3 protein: CSASGPSGRASLVSYEQYF

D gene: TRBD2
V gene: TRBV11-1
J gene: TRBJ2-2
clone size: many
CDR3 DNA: TGTGCCAGCAGGCCGGGACTAGCTGACACCGGGGAGCTGTTTTTT
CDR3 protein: CASRPGLADTGELFF

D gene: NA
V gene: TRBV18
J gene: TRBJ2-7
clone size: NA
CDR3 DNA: TGTGCCAGCTCGCCCGGGGCGGTTGACGAGCAGTACTTC
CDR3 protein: CASSPGAVDEQYF

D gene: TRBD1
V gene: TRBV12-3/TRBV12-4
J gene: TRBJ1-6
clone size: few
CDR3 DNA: TGTGCCAGCAGTCAGGGGGCGGAGAATTCACCCCTCCACTTT
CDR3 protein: CASSQGAENSPLHF

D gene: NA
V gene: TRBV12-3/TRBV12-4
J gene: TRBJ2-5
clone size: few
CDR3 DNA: TGTGCCAGCAGTTTACGTAGGCTGCAAGGGACCCAGTACTTC
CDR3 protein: CASSLRRLQGTQYF

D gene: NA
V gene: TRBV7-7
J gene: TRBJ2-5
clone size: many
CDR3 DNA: TGTGCTAGCAGCCCCCCGGGTCAGAGAGAGACCCAGTACTTC
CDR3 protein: CASSPPGQRETQYF

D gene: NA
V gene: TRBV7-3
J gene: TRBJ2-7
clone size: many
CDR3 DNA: TGTGCCAGCAGCTTAACAGGCGGGCGTACCTACGAGCAGTACTTC
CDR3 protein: CASSLTGGRTYEQYF

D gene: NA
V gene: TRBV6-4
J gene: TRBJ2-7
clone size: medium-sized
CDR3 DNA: TGTGCCAGCAGTCCCCGCTCCTACGAGCAGTACTTC
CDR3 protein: CASSPRSYEQYF

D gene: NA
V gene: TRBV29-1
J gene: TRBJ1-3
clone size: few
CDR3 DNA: TGCAGCTCAAAGACGGGAAACACCATATATTTT
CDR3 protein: CSSKTGNTIYF

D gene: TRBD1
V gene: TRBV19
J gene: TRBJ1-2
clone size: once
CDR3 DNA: TGTGACAGTAGAATGGGACAGTTTAGCACCTTC
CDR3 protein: CDSRMGQFSTF

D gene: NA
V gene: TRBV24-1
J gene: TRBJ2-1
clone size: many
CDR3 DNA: TGTGCCACCAGTGACCACACGAAGGATGAGCAGTTCTTC
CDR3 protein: CATSDHTKDEQFF

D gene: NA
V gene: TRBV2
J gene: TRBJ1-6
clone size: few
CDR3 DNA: TGTGCCAGCAGTGCTCTCTACCTGGGTTCACCCCTCCACTTT
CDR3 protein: CASSALYLGSPLHF

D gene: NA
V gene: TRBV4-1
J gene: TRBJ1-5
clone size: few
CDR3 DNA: TGCGCCAGCAGCCAAGTGGGCAGAAATAATCAGCCCCAGCATTTT
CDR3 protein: CASSQVGRNNQPQHF

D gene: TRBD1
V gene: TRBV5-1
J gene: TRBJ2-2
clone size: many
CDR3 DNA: TGCGCCAGCAGCCTTAGGACAGGGGACACCGGGGAGCTGTTTTTT
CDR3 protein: CASSLRTGDTGELFF

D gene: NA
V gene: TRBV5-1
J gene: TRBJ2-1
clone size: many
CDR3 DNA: TGCGCCAGCAGTAGAGTTTTGGAAGGCTCCTACAATGAGCAGTTCTTC
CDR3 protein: CASSRVLEGSYNEQFF